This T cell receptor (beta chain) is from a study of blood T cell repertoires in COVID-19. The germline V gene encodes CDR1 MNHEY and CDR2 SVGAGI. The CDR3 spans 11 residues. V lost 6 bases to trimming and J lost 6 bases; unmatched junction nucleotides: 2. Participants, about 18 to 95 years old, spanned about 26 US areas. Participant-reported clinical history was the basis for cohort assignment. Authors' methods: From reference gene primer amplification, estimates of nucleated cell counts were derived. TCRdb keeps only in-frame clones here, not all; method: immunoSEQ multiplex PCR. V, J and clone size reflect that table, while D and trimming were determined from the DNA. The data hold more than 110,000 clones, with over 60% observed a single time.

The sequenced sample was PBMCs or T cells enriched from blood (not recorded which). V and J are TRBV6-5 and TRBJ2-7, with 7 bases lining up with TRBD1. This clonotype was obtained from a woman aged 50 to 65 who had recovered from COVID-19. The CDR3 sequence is CASRTGSEQYF. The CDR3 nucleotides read TGTGCCAGCAGGACAGGGAGCGAGCAGTACTTC.